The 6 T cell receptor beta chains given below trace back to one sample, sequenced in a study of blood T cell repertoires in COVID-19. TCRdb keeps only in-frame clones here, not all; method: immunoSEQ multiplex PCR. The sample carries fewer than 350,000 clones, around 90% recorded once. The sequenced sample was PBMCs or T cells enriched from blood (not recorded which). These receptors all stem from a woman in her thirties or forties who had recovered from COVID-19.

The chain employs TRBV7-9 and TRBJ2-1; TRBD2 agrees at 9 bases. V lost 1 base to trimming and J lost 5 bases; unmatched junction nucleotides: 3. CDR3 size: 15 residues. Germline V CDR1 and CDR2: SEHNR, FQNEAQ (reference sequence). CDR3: CASSLVLAGHNEQFF. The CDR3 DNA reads TGTGCCAGCAGCTTAGTTCTAGCGGGGCACAATGAGCAGTTCTTC.

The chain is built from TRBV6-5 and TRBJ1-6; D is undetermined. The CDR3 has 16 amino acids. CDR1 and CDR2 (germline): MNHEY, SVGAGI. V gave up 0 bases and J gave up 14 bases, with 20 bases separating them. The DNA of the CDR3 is TGTGCCAGCAGTTACTCCATCGCGGTGTTCCATTCGGCCCTCCACTTT. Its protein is CASSYSIAVFHSALHF.

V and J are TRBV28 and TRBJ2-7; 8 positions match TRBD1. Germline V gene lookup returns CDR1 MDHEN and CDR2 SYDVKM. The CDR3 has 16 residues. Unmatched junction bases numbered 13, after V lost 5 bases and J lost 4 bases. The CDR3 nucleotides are TGTGCCAGCAGTGCCCTCAGGGGGCTCAGTTTTTACGAGCAGTACTTC. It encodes CASSALRGLSFYEQYF.

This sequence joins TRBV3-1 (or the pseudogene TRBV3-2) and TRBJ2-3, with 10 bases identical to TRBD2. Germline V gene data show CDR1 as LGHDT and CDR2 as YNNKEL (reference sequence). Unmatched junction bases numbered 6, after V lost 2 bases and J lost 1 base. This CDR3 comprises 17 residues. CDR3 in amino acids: CASSQTRTSGGTDTQYF. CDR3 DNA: TGTGCCAGCAGCCAAACTAGGACTAGCGGAGGCACAGATACGCAGTATTTT.

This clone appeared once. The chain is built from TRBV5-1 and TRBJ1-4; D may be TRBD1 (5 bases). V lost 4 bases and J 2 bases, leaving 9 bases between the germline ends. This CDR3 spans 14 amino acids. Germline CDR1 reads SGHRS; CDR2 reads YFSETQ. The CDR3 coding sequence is TGCGCCAGCAGCGTGGACAAGACTAATGAAAAACTGTTTTTT. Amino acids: CASSVDKTNEKLFF.

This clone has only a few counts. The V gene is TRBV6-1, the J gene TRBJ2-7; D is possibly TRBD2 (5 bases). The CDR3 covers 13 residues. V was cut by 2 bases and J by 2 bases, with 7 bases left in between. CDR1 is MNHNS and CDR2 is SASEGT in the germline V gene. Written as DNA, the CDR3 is TGTGCCAGCAGTGAATCGACTACCTACGAGCAGTACTTC. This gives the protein CASSESTTYEQYF.